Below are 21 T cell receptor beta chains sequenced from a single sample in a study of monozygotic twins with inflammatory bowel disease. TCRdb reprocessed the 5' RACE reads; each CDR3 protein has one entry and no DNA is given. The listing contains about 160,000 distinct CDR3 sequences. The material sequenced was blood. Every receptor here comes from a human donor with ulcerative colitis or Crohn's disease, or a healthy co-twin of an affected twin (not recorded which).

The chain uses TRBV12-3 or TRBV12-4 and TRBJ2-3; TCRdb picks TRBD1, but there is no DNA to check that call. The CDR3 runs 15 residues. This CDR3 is CASSIAGGKPDTQYF.

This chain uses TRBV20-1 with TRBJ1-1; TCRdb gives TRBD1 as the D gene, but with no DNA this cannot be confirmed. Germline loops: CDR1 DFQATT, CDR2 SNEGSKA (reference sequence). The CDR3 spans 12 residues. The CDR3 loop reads CSARQGPAEAFF.

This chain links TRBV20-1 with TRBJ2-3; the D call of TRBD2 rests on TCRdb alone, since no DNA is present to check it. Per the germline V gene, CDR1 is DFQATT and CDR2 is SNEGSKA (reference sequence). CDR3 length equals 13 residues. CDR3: CSAVAGGIDTQYF.

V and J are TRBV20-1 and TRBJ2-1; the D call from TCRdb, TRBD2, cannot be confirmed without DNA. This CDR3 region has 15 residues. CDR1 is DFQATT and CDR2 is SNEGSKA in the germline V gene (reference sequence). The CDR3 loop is CSARGQSEKYNEQFF.

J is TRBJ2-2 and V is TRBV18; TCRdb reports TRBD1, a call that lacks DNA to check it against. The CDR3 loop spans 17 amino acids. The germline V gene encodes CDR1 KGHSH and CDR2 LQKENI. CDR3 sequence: CASSPSNRGPDTGELFF.

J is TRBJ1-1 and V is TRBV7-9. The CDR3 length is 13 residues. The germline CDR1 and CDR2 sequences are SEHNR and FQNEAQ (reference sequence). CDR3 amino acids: CASSPQAGSMVFF.

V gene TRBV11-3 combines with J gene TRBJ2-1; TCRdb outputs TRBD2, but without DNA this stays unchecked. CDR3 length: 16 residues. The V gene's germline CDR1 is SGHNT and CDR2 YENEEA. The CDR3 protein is CASSLGLAGNYNEQFF. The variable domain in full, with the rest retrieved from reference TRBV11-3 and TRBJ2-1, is EAGVVQSPRYKIIEKKQPVAFWCNPISGHNTLYWYLQNLGQGPELLIRYENEEAVDDSQLPKDRFSAERLKGVDSTLKIQPAELGDSAVYLCASSLGLAGNYNEQFFGPGTRLTVL.

CDR3 sequence reads: CASSLLASYEQYF. The gene calls are TRBV7-2 and TRBJ2-7; the D call of TRBD2 rests on TCRdb alone, since no DNA is present to check it. From germline, CDR1 is SGHTA and CDR2 FQGNSA. The CDR3 is made up of 13 amino acids. Supplemented by reference TRBV7-2 and TRBJ2-7, the full variable domain reads GAGVSQSPSNKVTEKGKDVELRCDPISGHTALYWYRQSLGQGLEFLIYFQGNSAPDKSGLPSDRFSAERTGGSVSTLTIQRTQQEDSAVYLCASSLLASYEQYFGPGTRLTVT.

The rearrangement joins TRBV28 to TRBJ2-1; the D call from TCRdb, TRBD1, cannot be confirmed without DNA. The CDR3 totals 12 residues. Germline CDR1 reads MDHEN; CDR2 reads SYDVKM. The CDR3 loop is CASRTGGNEQFF.

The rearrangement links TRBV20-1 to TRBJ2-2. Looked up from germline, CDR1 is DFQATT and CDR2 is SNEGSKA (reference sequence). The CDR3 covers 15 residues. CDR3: CSARKEGTNTGELFF.

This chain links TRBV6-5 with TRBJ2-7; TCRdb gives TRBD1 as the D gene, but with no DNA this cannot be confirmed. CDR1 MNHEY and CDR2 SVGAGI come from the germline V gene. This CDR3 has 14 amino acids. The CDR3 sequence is CASSYSLGGGEQYF.

CDR3 sequence reads: CASSLNLQYNSPLHF. The chain links TRBV7-6 to TRBJ1-6. Germline values: CDR1 SGHVS, CDR2 FNYEAQ. The CDR3 is 15 residues long.

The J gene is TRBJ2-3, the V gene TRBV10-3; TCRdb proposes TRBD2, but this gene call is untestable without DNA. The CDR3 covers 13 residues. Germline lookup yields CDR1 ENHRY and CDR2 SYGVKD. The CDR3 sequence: CAIRGTGADTQYF.

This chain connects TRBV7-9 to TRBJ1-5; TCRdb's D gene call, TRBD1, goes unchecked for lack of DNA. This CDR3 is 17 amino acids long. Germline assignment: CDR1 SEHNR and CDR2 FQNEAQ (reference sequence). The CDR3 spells CASSLAQSSGGGQPQHF.

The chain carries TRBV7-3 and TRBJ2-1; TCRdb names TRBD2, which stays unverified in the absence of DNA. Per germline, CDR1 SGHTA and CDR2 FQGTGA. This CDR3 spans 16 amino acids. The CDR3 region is CASSTLTSGPYNEQFF. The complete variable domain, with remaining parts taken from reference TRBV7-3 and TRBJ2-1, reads GAGVSQTPSNKVTEKGKYVELRCDPISGHTALYWYRQSLGQGPEFLIYFQGTGAADDSGLPNDRFFAVRPEGSVSTLKIQRTERGDSAVYLCASSTLTSGPYNEQFFGPGTRLTVL.

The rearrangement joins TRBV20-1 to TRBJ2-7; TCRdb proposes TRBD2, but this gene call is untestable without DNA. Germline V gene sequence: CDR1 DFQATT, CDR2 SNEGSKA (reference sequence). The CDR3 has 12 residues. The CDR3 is CSGGRDSYEQYF.

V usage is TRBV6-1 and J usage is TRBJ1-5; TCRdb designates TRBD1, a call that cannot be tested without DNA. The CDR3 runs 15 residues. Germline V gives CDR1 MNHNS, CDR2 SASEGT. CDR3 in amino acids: CASSDGGFGNQPQHF.

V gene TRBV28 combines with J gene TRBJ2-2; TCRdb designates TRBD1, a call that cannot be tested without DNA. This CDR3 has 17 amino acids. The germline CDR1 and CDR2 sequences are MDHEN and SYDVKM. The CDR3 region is CASSLPTGTPNTGELFF.

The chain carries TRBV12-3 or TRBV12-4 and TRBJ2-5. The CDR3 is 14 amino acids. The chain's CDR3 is CASSLANRRETQYF.

The CDR3 loop is CASSPGTSRETQYF. The chain employs TRBV7-3 and TRBJ2-5; TCRdb designates TRBD2, a call that cannot be tested without DNA. From germline, CDR1 is SGHTA and CDR2 FQGTGA. The CDR3 runs 14 residues.

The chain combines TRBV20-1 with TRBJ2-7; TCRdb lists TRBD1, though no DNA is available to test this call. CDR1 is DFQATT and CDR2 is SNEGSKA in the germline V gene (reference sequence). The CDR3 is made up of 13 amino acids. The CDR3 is CSARRTGAYQQYF.